These 8 T cell receptor beta chains share one sample of origin, sequenced in a study of T cell repertoires and HLA-DP antigens. Data came from immunoSEQ multiplex PCR; TCRdb stores just in-frame clones and leaves some out. The table shows some 89,000 clones, with around nine tenths occurring only once. For these receptors, no antigen is known. Sequencing input: CD4+ T cells from PBMCs. The receptors shown here come from a man aged 45-65 years in good health and CMV-seronegative.

The chain couples TRBV19 to TRBJ2-7, with D possibly called TRBD1 or TRBD2 (5 bases each). Germline CDR1 is LNHDA and CDR2 is SQIVND (reference sequence). The V end lost 3 bases, the J end lost 1 base, and 16 bases lay between the germline ends. This CDR3 spans 16 amino acids. The DNA of the CDR3 is TGTGCCAGTAGTATTCTCGGGACGACTTCTTCCTACGAGCAGTACTTC. Amino acid sequence: CASSILGTTSSYEQYF.

J is TRBJ2-7 and V is TRBV4-3; TRBD2 aligns across 13 bases. Germline loops: CDR1 LGHNA, CDR2 YSLEER. The CDR3 runs to 18 residues. V lost 3 bases to trimming and J lost 7 bases; unmatched junction nucleotides: 15. CDR3 sequence: CASSQRLAGGTGVGEQYF. The CDR3 DNA sequence: TGCGCCAGCAGCCAGAGACTAGCGGGAGGAACAGGGGTGGGAGAGCAGTACTTC.

CDR3 coding DNA: TGTGCCAGCAGCTTCGGGAACACTGAAGCTTTCTTT. This sequence encodes CASSFGNTEAFF. The chain recombines TRBV5-4 with TRBJ1-1, with unresolved D. The germline gives CDR1 SGHNT, CDR2 YYREEE (reference sequence). V lost 2 bases, J lost 1 base, and 3 bases lay in between. The CDR3 sequence is 12 residues long. The full variable domain, rest sourced from reference TRBV5-4 and TRBJ1-1, is ETGVTQSPTHLIKTRGQQVTLRCSSQSGHNTVSWYQQALGQGPQFIFQYYREEENGRGNFPPRFSGLQFPNYSSELNVNALELDDSALYLCASSFGNTEAFFGQGTRLTVV.

CDR3 region: CASNWTGDPSGNTIYF. The CDR3 DNA follows: TGTGCCAGCAACTGGACAGGGGACCCCTCTGGAAACACCATATATTTT. The genes are TRBV7-9 and TRBJ1-3, with 9 bases identical to TRBD1. The V and J ends lost 7 bases and 0 bases, in that order; junction bases with no gene match: 7. The CDR3 covers 16 residues. Germline CDR1 is SEHNR and CDR2 is FQNEAQ (reference sequence).

In this sample, this clone turned up once. Written as DNA, the CDR3 is TGTGCCAGCTCACCAAACGGGGAGAACTATGGCTACACCTTC. It yields the protein CASSPNGENYGYTF. V usage is TRBV18 and J usage is TRBJ1-2; unclear D gene. The germline V and J ends were trimmed by 2 bases and 2 bases, with 9 bases remaining between them. This CDR3 comprises 14 residues. Germline loops: CDR1 KGHSH, CDR2 LQKENI.

The V gene is TRBV18, the J gene TRBJ2-1; D might be TRBD1 (6 bases). V was shortened by 0 bases and J by 1 base, with 10 bases between the two germline ends. CDR3 size: 16 residues. Germline CDR1 reads KGHSH; CDR2 reads LQKENI. CDR3 sequence: CASSPPIRGSYNEQFF. The CDR3 DNA reads TGTGCCAGCTCACCACCGATCAGGGGTTCCTACAATGAGCAGTTCTTC.

This rearrangement joins TRBV18 to TRBJ2-7; 7 bases are shared with TRBD2. The germline CDR1 and CDR2 sequences are KGHSH and LQKENI. V was pared by 2 bases and J by 7 bases, with 8 bases of the junction left unmatched. This CDR3 is built from 14 residues. CDR3 sequence (DNA): TGTGCCAGCTCACCAAGCGCGGGAGAGGGTGAGCAGTACTTC. Amino acid sequence: CASSPSAGEGEQYF.

The chain combines TRBV27 with TRBJ1-5, with D tentatively TRBD1 (5 bases). The V gene lost 6 bases and the J gene lost 0 bases, with 12 bases spanning the gap. CDR3 length equals 15 residues. Germline CDR1 MNHEY, CDR2 SMNVEV (reference sequence). DNA of the CDR3: TGTGCCAGCAGCAGGGTACCTACTAGCAATCAGCCCCAGCATTTT. This translates into CASSRVPTSNQPQHF.